Listed here are 27 T cell receptor beta chains from one sample, sequenced in a study of blood T cell repertoires in COVID-19 (dated by TCRdb to 2018 to 2020). Receptor amplification or capture employed the immunoSEQ multiplex PCR assay. TCRdb took over this immuneACCESS table, retaining in-frame rearrangements with V and J assigned. Such tables are incomplete; in checked studies, under half of the missing clones stem from an unresolved V gene, and the remainder is unexplained. The sample table holds some 180,000 clones, of which around 80% were seen once. 15% to 20% of the sample is held by the ten biggest clonotypes. What was sequenced was peripheral blood. Receptors were obtained from a woman in her sixties or seventies who had recovered from COVID-19.

The chain recombines TRBV28 with TRBJ1-4; 10 positions agree with TRBD1. This CDR3 comprises 16 residues. Trimming cost V 4 bases and J 8 bases; bases outside gene matches: 10. CDR1 and CDR2 (germline): MDHEN, SYDVKM. Here the CDR3 reads CASSSTTGGAGEKLFF. CDR3 coding DNA: TGTGCCAGCAGTTCGACGACAGGGGGCGCAGGGGAAAAACTGTTTTTT.

V is TRBV10-3 and J is TRBJ2-1; 9 bases match TRBD1. Losses at the gene ends were 3 bases for V and 4 bases for J; bases not matched to a gene: 16. Germline assignment: CDR1 ENHRY and CDR2 SYGVKD. This CDR3 is 19 amino acids long. The CDR3 is CAISDPGQGTAGRYNEQFF. CDR3 coding DNA: TGTGCCATCAGTGATCCCGGACAGGGGACGGCGGGAAGGTACAATGAGCAGTTCTTC.

This chain connects TRBV11-2 to TRBJ2-5, with TRBD2 matching 9 bases. The CDR3 extends over 16 amino acids. V trimming: 1 base; J trimming: 2 bases; junction bases outside the gene matches: 5. Germline V lookup: CDR1 SGHAT, CDR2 FQNNGV. CDR3: CASSLVTLAGQETQYF. In DNA form, the CDR3 reads TGTGCCAGCAGCTTAGTTACTCTAGCGGGGCAAGAGACCCAGTACTTC. The full variable domain, completed using reference TRBV11-2 and TRBJ2-5, is EAGVAQSPRYKIIEKRQSVAFWCNPISGHATLYWYQQILGQGPKLLIQFQNNGVVDDSQLPKDRFSAERLKGVDSTLKIQPAKLEDSAVYLCASSLVTLAGQETQYFGPGTRLLVL.

This clone has more than one count but fewer than ten. The genes are TRBV7-9 and TRBJ2-6; 7 positions agree with TRBD1. CDR1 and CDR2 from the germline V gene are SEHNR and FQNEAQ (reference sequence). J was trimmed by 4 bases and V by 5 bases; bases with no gene match: 8. There are 16 residues in the CDR3. The CDR3 loop is CASSRDRNYGANVLTF. CDR3 nucleotide sequence: TGTGCCAGCAGCCGGGACAGAAACTACGGGGCCAACGTCCTGACTTTC.

The CDR3 protein is CASSRDSFSYNSPLHF. For the CDR3, the DNA is TGTGCCAGCAGCCGGGACAGTTTTTCCTATAATTCACCCCTCCACTTT. J is TRBJ1-6 and V is TRBV5-4, with TRBD1 identical over 7 bases. Germline-derived CDR1 and CDR2 are SGHNT and YYREEE (reference sequence). The CDR3 spans 16 residues. V lost 4 bases and J lost 1; bases outside the gene matches: 5.

The chain combines TRBV4-3 with TRBJ2-7; 7 nucleotides agree with TRBD1. The J segment lost 6 bases and the V segment lost 3 bases, leaving 5 bases of the junction unmatched. The germline V gene encodes CDR1 LGHNA and CDR2 YSLEER. This CDR3 has 13 amino acids. The CDR3 DNA reads as TGCGCCAGCAGCCACCGGACAGGCGGCGAGCAGTACTTC. Its translation: CASSHRTGGEQYF.

Only one count was recorded for this clone. The chain carries TRBV3-1 (or the pseudogene TRBV3-2) and TRBJ1-5; D remains ambiguous. The germline V and J ends were trimmed by 3 bases and 2 bases, with 8 bases remaining between them. Germline V gene data show CDR1 as LGHDT and CDR2 as YNNKEL (reference sequence). This CDR3 spans 14 amino acids. CDR3 DNA sequence: TGTGCCAGCAGCCAGGCGGTTCGCAATCAGCCCCAGCATTTT. It encodes CASSQAVRNQPQHF.

This chain joins TRBV6-2 or TRBV6-3 and TRBJ2-4, with 7 bases identical to TRBD1. Trimming removed 2 bases from V and 2 bases from J; junction bases left unmatched: 12. From germline, CDR1 is MNHEY and CDR2 SVGEGT. This CDR3 spans 18 amino acids. The CDR3: CASSYSPGQDNTKNIQYF. CDR3 in DNA: TGTGCCAGCAGTTACAGCCCAGGACAGGACAACACCAAAAACATTCAGTACTTC.

The gene calls are TRBV12-3 or TRBV12-4 and TRBJ1-2, with D possibly TRBD1 on 6 matching bases. Trimming stripped 3 bases from V and 8 bases from J, with 13 bases between. CDR3 length equals 13 residues. The chain's CDR3 is CASSFEERGGYTF. The CDR3 coding sequence is TGTGCCAGCAGTTTTGAGGAGAGGGGGGGCTACACCTTC.

The V call is TRBV28, the J call TRBJ1-2, with TRBD1 identical over 9 bases. Germline trimming cut 5 bases from V and 7 bases from J; bases unmatched to any gene: 5. Germline CDR1 MDHEN, CDR2 SYDVKM. This CDR3 comprises 13 residues. The CDR3 nucleotides read TGTGCCAGCAGTCAGGGGACAGGGAGTGGCTACACCTTC. Amino acid sequence: CASSQGTGSGYTF.

J is TRBJ1-4 and V is TRBV4-2; D call uncertain. The germline V gene has CDR1 LGHNA and CDR2 YNFKEQ. V was shortened by 1 base and J by 5 bases, with 11 bases between the two germline ends. This CDR3 is built from 15 residues. The CDR3 bases are TGTGCCAGCAGCCAAGGTAGTTCGGGAAATGAAAAACTGTTTTTT. It encodes CASSQGSSGNEKLFF.

In this sample, this clone turned up a few times. J is TRBJ2-5 and V is TRBV6-5, with a weak D call TRBD1 (6 bases). This CDR3 contains 15 residues. V shed 0 bases and J shed 5 bases, with 13 bases lying between them. In germline, CDR1 is MNHEY, CDR2 SVGAGI. CDR3 bases: TGTGCCAGCAGTTACTCGGCAGGGGCCCGGGAGACCCAGTACTTC. This translates into CASSYSAGARETQYF.

The CDR3 loop is CASSPSGGRAYEQYF. DNA for the CDR3: TGCGCCAGCAGCCCTTCCGGGGGAAGGGCCTACGAGCAGTACTTC. V usage is TRBV5-1 and J usage is TRBJ2-7; a weak D match, TRBD2 (6 bases). From germline, CDR1 is SGHRS and CDR2 YFSETQ. The V gene lost 4 bases and the J gene lost 2 bases, with 16 bases spanning the gap. The CDR3 loop spans 15 amino acids.

This clone was seen once. The rearrangement links TRBV9 to TRBJ1-2, with a tentative D call TRBD1 (5 bases). This CDR3 has 16 residues. V was clipped by 4 bases and J by 5 bases, with 21 bases between them. Per the germline V gene, CDR1 is SGDLS and CDR2 is YYNGEE. DNA for the CDR3: TGTGCCAGCAGCCGTAATATCCAGGGTGGAAGGTATGGCTACACCTTC. Protein: CASSRNIQGGRYGYTF.

This clone appeared a single time. DNA for the CDR3: TGTGCCAGCAGCCAAGTGCGGAGCAATGAGCAGTTCTTC. Its translation is CASSQVRSNEQFF. The chain uses TRBV3-1 (or the pseudogene TRBV3-2) and TRBJ2-1; D remains ambiguous. Germline CDR1 LGHDT, CDR2 YNNKEL (reference sequence). V was clipped by 1 base and J by 6 bases, with 7 bases between them. The CDR3 is made up of 13 amino acids.

The chain is built from TRBV19 and TRBJ2-3, with 11 bases matching TRBD2. CDR3 length: 15 residues. CDR1 LNHDA and CDR2 SQIVND come from the germline V gene (reference sequence). Trimming cost V 6 bases and J 6 bases; bases outside gene matches: 8. This CDR3 reads CASSPLAGAGDTQYF. In nucleotides, the CDR3 is TGTGCCAGTAGCCCACTAGCGGGGGCGGGGGATACGCAGTATTTT. Together with reference TRBV19 and TRBJ2-3, the CDR3 gives the full variable domain: DGGITQSPKYLFRKEGQNVTLSCEQNLNHDAMYWYRQDPGQGLRLIYYSQIVNDFQKGDIAEGYSVSREKKESFPLTVTSAQKNPTAFYLCASSPLAGAGDTQYFGPGTRLTVL.

This clone was counted a single time. This chain links TRBV5-5 with TRBJ2-3; 13 nucleotides agree with TRBD2. The CDR3 runs to 18 residues. V lost 0 bases to trimming and J lost 0 bases; unmatched junction nucleotides: 4. Germline V gene sequence: CDR1 SGHKS, CDR2 YYEKEE (reference sequence). This CDR3 reads CASSLGTSGGASTDTQYF. The DNA of the CDR3 is TGTGCCAGCAGCTTGGGGACTAGCGGGGGAGCTAGCACAGATACGCAGTATTTT.

The rearrangement links TRBV9 to TRBJ2-7, with D possibly matching TRBD1 (6 bases). The CDR3 is 15 residues long. Germline CDR1 reads SGDLS; CDR2 reads YYNGEE. Trimming cost V 0 bases and J 2 bases, with 12 bases left between them. CDR3 bases: TGTGCCAGCAGCGTAGGTGGGGGACACACCTACGAGCAGTACTTC. It codes for CASSVGGGHTYEQYF. Complete variable domain (other parts from reference TRBV9 and TRBJ2-7): DSGVTQTPKHLITATGQRVTLRCSPRSGDLSVYWYQQSLDQGLQFLIQYYNGEERAKGNILERFSAQQFPDLHSELNLSSLELGDSALYFCASSVGGGHTYEQYFGPGTRLTVT.

This sequence joins TRBV4-3 and TRBJ2-5, with 8 bases aligning to TRBD2. Germline V CDR1 and CDR2: LGHNA, YSLEER. The CDR3 is made up of 15 amino acids. J gave up 3 bases and V 4 bases, and 7 bases lay outside the gene matches. This chain's CDR3 is CASSRGGAGEETQYF. The CDR3 DNA reads TGCGCCAGCAGCCGCGGGGGAGCGGGAGAAGAGACCCAGTACTTC.

J is TRBJ2-3 and V is TRBV6-2 or TRBV6-3; TRBD2 aligns across 8 bases. The length of the CDR3 is 15 residues. Germline V CDR1 and CDR2: MNHEY, SVGEGT. J was trimmed by 5 bases and V by 1 base; bases with no gene match: 5. The CDR3 is CASSYFGGGIDTQYF. The CDR3 nucleotides read TGTGCCAGCAGTTACTTCGGGGGGGGGATAGATACGCAGTATTTT.

The chain couples TRBV3-1 (or the pseudogene TRBV3-2) to TRBJ1-4; D not resolved. This CDR3 is built from 13 residues. V was cut by 4 bases and J by 5 bases, with 8 bases left in between. Germline CDR1 and CDR2: LGHDT and YNNKEL (reference sequence). Here the CDR3 DNA reads TGTGCCAGCAGCCTTGCGGGCAATGAAAAACTGTTTTTT. Its translation: CASSLAGNEKLFF.

The CDR3 sequence is CATSPGETGRSETQYF. DNA of the CDR3: TGTGCCACCAGCCCCGGGGAAACGGGAAGGTCGGAGACCCAGTACTTC. The chain combines TRBV15 with TRBJ2-5, with D perhaps TRBD2 (5 bases). CDR3 length: 16 residues. Germline CDR1 LNHNV, CDR2 YYDKDF (reference sequence). V was trimmed by 5 bases and J by 5 bases, leaving 21 bases between them.

CDR3 in amino acids: CASSHEGQGDQETQYF. For the CDR3, the DNA is TGCGCCAGCAGCCATGAGGGACAGGGGGATCAAGAGACCCAGTACTTC. This chain connects TRBV4-1 to TRBJ2-5; 11 bases align to TRBD1. Germline V gives CDR1 MGHRA, CDR2 YSYEKL. The CDR3 length is 16 residues. With V trimmed by 3 bases and J by 2 bases, 5 bases remained unmatched.

The chain carries TRBV18 and TRBJ1-1; 9 nucleotides align to TRBD1. The trim removed 4 bases at V and 8 bases at J, leaving 5 bases unmatched. The CDR3 contains 13 residues. Germline CDR1 and CDR2: KGHSH and LQKENI. The CDR3 spells CASSRGQGEEAFF. Here the CDR3 DNA reads TGTGCCAGCTCACGGGGACAGGGAGAAGAAGCTTTCTTT.

This chain joins TRBV7-2 and TRBJ2-1, with a possible D match to TRBD2 (6 bases). CDR3 size: 12 residues. Germline V gene data show CDR1 as SGHTA and CDR2 as FQGNSA. The V end lost 5 bases, the J end lost 15 bases, and 17 bases lay between the germline ends. DNA for the CDR3: TGTGCCAGCAGCCCCACGACCGGGAGACTGTTCTTC. It yields the protein CASSPTTGRLFF.

This chain uses TRBV9 with TRBJ2-1; TRBD1 agrees at 7 bases. Germline CDR1 reads SGDLS; CDR2 reads YYNGEE. This CDR3 is built from 15 residues. J was trimmed by 4 bases and V by 0 bases; bases with no gene match: 4. The chain's CDR3 is CASSVVGTAYNEQFF. The CDR3 DNA reads TGTGCCAGCAGCGTAGTGGGGACAGCTTACAATGAGCAGTTCTTC.

The J gene is TRBJ1-2, the V gene TRBV11-1, with 8 bases fitting TRBD1. CDR3 length equals 14 residues. Trimming at V came to 5 bases and at J to 3 bases, leaving 5 bases not matched to a gene. The germline V gene encodes CDR1 SGHAT and CDR2 FQDESV (reference sequence). CDR3 coding DNA: TGTGCCAGCAGCCAAGACAGGGGTGACTATGGCTACACCTTC. Residues: CASSQDRGDYGYTF.